Presented here are 26 T cell receptor beta chains from one specimen sequenced in a study of PD-1 blockade in classical Hodgkin lymphoma. Measured with immunoSEQ multiplex PCR; TCRdb has only the in-frame clones, and not every one. Of approximately 11,000 clones listed, about 80% are singletons. Every single patient, without exception, relapsed after autologous stem cell transplantation, and brentuximab vedotin exposure varied. The sample here was peripheral blood mononuclear cells (PBMCs), taken before the second cycle of nivolumab. The source of these receptors is a human donor with classical Hodgkin lymphoma.

The J gene is TRBJ2-2, the V gene TRBV29-1; no clear D. Trimming left V 2 bases short and J 8 bases short, with 12 bases between. Germline CDR1 is SQVTM and CDR2 is ANQGSEA. The CDR3 spans 13 residues. The CDR3 coding sequence is TGCAGCGTTGAATCTCATCTTTTGGGGGAGCTGTTTTTT. The encoded protein is CSVESHLLGELFF.

The genes are TRBV7-9 and TRBJ1-2; 10 bases are shared with TRBD1. Germline-derived CDR1 and CDR2 are SEHNR and FQNEAQ (reference sequence). The CDR3 loop spans 13 amino acids. With V trimmed by 5 bases and J by 6 bases, 3 bases remained unmatched. The CDR3 sequence is CASSGTGAHGYTF. Written as DNA, the CDR3 is TGTGCCAGCAGCGGGACAGGGGCCCATGGCTACACCTTC.

The J gene is TRBJ2-3, the V gene TRBV19, with TRBD2 as a possible D gene (5 bases). V dropped 6 bases and J dropped 3 bases, with 10 bases sitting between them. Germline CDR1 reads LNHDA; CDR2 reads SQIVND (reference sequence). The CDR3 is made up of 13 amino acids. For the CDR3, the DNA is TGTGCCAGTAGCCAAGGCGGGACAGATACGCAGTATTTT. It is translated as CASSQGGTDTQYF.

This clone was detected a few times. V and J are TRBV27 and TRBJ1-1; TRBD1 aligns across 7 bases. V lost 5 bases, J lost 7 bases, and 4 bases stayed unmatched. Germline V gene data show CDR1 as MNHEY and CDR2 as SMNVEV (reference sequence). CDR3 length: 12 amino acids. CDR3 in DNA: TGTGCCAGCAGTACAAACAGGGGTGAAGCTTTCTTT. Translated: CASSTNRGEAFF.

With respect to this clone: Sequence at one end of the junction differs from germline and may be a read error. CDR3 amino acids: CASSQGLGVGVVQHF. The CDR3 DNA follows: TGCGCCAGCAGCCAAGGTTTAGGGGTCGGGGTAGTTCAGCACTTC. The chain carries TRBV4-3 and TRBJ2-4; D possibly matches TRBD1 or TRBD2 (5 bases each). Germline V CDR1 and CDR2: LGHNA, YSLEER. This CDR3 has 15 residues.

This sequence joins TRBV7-2 and TRBJ1-6, with D uncertain. V lost 1 base to trimming and J lost 6 bases, with 13 bases between them. Germline CDR1 SGHTA, CDR2 FQGNSA. CDR3 length: 16 amino acids. The CDR3, as DNA: TGTGCCAGCAGCTTAGTAACGGGAGGAGTTAATTCACCCCTCCACTTT. This sequence encodes CASSLVTGGVNSPLHF.

The V call is TRBV9, the J call TRBJ2-3; possible D gene TRBD1, 6 bases. Germline V gene sequence: CDR1 SGDLS, CDR2 YYNGEE. V dropped 8 bases and J dropped 1 base, with 14 bases sitting between them. The CDR3 consists of 14 residues. The CDR3 DNA is TGTGCCAGTTCAGGGGAATTCGGCACAGATACGCAGTATTTT. Amino acids: CASSGEFGTDTQYF.

The rearrangement links TRBV28 to TRBJ2-7; the match to TRBD1 covers 7 bases. With V trimmed by 6 bases and J by 3 bases, 8 bases remained unmatched. In germline, CDR1 is MDHEN, CDR2 SYDVKM. The CDR3 loop spans 14 amino acids. This CDR3 reads CASSSFDRVYEQYF. DNA of the CDR3: TGTGCCAGCAGCTCCTTCGACAGGGTCTACGAGCAGTACTTC.

The rearrangement joins TRBV7-9 to TRBJ1-3; D is undetermined. The V end was cut by 6 bases, the J end by 3 bases, with 6 bases between. CDR1 is SEHNR, CDR2 FQNEAQ, per germline (reference sequence). This CDR3 is 12 amino acids long. In nucleotides, the CDR3 is TGTGCCAGCAGTCTAAGTGGAAACACCATATATTTT. This translates into CASSLSGNTIYF.

The V and J genes are TRBV4-3 and TRBJ1-5, with D maybe TRBD1 (5 bases). Between the trimmed V and J ends, which lost 0 bases and 1 base, there was a span of 13 bases. Per the germline V gene, CDR1 is LGHNA and CDR2 is YSLEER. CDR3 length: 17 amino acids. CDR3 in amino acids: CASSQDARGGSNQPQHF. CDR3 sequence (DNA): TGCGCCAGCAGCCAAGATGCCCGGGGGGGGAGCAATCAGCCCCAGCATTTT.

The chain is built from TRBV9 and TRBJ2-7; 7 positions agree with TRBD1. The CDR3 has 15 amino acids. The J segment lost 3 bases and the V segment lost 3 bases, leaving 9 bases of the junction unmatched. Germline-derived CDR1 and CDR2 are SGDLS and YYNGEE. CDR3 amino acids: CASSGTGTDHYEQYF. The DNA for the CDR3 is TGTGCCAGCAGCGGAACCGGGACAGACCACTACGAGCAGTACTTC.

The V and J genes are TRBV7-9 and TRBJ2-7; 8 nucleotides line up with TRBD2. Per germline, CDR1 SEHNR and CDR2 FQNEAQ (reference sequence). J lost 11 bases, V lost 4 bases, and 13 bases had no gene match. The CDR3 has 14 residues. CDR3 in amino acids: CASSSSGSSRKEYF. CDR3 DNA sequence: TGTGCCAGCAGCTCCAGCGGGAGCTCCCGAAAGGAGTACTTC.

The rearrangement uses TRBV6-6 and TRBJ2-5, with unresolved D. Germline V CDR1 and CDR2: MNHNY, SVGAGI (reference sequence). Trimming cost V 6 bases and J 2 bases, with 10 bases left between them. The CDR3 consists of 13 residues. The CDR3 reads CASSKRVQETQYF. The DNA of the CDR3 is TGTGCCAGCAGCAAAAGGGTGCAAGAGACCCAGTACTTC.

The chain employs TRBV6-5 and TRBJ1-4, with TRBD1 as a possible D gene (5 bases). V gave up 8 bases and J gave up 7 bases, with 17 bases separating them. Germline CDR1 reads MNHEY; CDR2 reads SVGAGI. The CDR3 extends over 14 amino acids. The CDR3 is CASAEGPVGEKLFF. CDR3 DNA: TGTGCCAGCGCAGAGGGACCTGTCGGTGAAAAACTGTTTTTT.

The J gene is TRBJ2-3, the V gene TRBV29-1; a weak D match, TRBD1 (5 bases). Germline CDR1 is SQVTM and CDR2 is ANQGSEA. The CDR3 runs 13 residues. V was shortened by 4 bases and J by 6 bases, with 14 bases between the two germline ends. The CDR3 here is CSVAGSAGDTQYF. The CDR3 region has the DNA TGCAGCGTTGCAGGGTCCGCTGGGGATACGCAGTATTTT.

The V and J genes are TRBV19 and TRBJ1-5, with D uncertain. This CDR3 is 12 amino acids long. CDR1 and CDR2 (germline): LNHDA, SQIVND (reference sequence). Deletions cut 0 bases from V and 6 bases from J, with 3 bases between. The chain's CDR3 is CASSIEGQPQHF. The CDR3 nucleotides read TGTGCCAGTAGTATAGAGGGTCAGCCCCAGCATTTT.

The chain employs TRBV19 and TRBJ1-5, with 9 bases lining up with TRBD1. The CDR3 contains 15 residues. Germline V gene data show CDR1 as LNHDA and CDR2 as SQIVND (reference sequence). The V and J ends lost 6 bases and 0 bases, in that order; junction bases with no gene match: 3. CDR3 bases: TGTGCCAGTAGCGACAGGGGGTTTAGCAATCAGCCCCAGCATTTT. Protein product: CASSDRGFSNQPQHF.

The chain has TRBV6-4 and TRBJ2-2; 7 bases are a match to TRBD1. Germline V gives CDR1 MRHNA, CDR2 SNTAGT. The CDR3 length is 16 residues. The ends lost 0 bases at V and 0 bases at J; junction bases unmatched: 1. CDR3 nucleotides: TGTGCCAGCAGTGACTCCGGGACAGCGAACACCGGGGAGCTGTTTTTT. This gives the protein CASSDSGTANTGELFF.

The chain has TRBV28 and TRBJ1-6, with 9 positions matching TRBD1. V gave up 1 base and J gave up 7 bases; unmatched junction bases: 2. Germline values: CDR1 MDHEN, CDR2 SYDVKM. CDR3 length equals 15 residues. In nucleotides, the CDR3 is TGTGCCAGCAGTTTATTACAGGGGGCAAATTCACCCCTCCACTTT. Translated, it gives CASSLLQGANSPLHF.

This clone was seen just once. CDR3 coding DNA: TGTGCCAGCAGCCGACGGGACTCCTACTACAATGAGCAGTTCTTC. Translation: CASSRRDSYYNEQFF. This sequence joins TRBV11-1 and TRBJ2-1, with a possible D match to TRBD2 (6 bases). CDR3 length equals 15 residues. Between the trimmed V and J ends, which lost 5 bases and 3 bases, there was a span of 14 bases. The germline CDR1 and CDR2 sequences are SGHAT and FQDESV (reference sequence).

The chain uses TRBV28 and TRBJ2-1; no firm D call. The CDR3 has 14 residues. Trimming pared 6 bases from V and 1 base from J, leaving 10 bases between. CDR1 is MDHEN and CDR2 is SYDVKM in the germline V gene. CDR3: CASRVPISYNEQFF. The CDR3 nucleotides read TGTGCCAGCAGGGTCCCCATATCCTACAATGAGCAGTTCTTC.

This chain connects TRBV27 to TRBJ1-5, with no clear D. Germline CDR1 reads MNHEY; CDR2 reads SMNVEV (reference sequence). The CDR3 totals 12 residues. Trimming removed 3 bases from V and 7 bases from J, with 7 bases in between. Here the CDR3 reads CASSFSGQPQHF. Here the CDR3 DNA reads TGTGCCAGCAGTTTCTCGGGCCAGCCCCAGCATTTT.

The chain employs TRBV28 and TRBJ2-7; 9 positions match TRBD2. CDR1 is MDHEN and CDR2 is SYDVKM in the germline V gene. Losses at the gene ends were 2 bases for V and 0 bases for J; bases not matched to a gene: 14. This CDR3 has 19 residues. The CDR3 bases are TGTGCCAGCAGTTTACGCGTTTTTTACAGGACTAGCGACTCCTACGAGCAGTACTTC. It encodes CASSLRVFYRTSDSYEQYF.

The V gene is TRBV6-5, the J gene TRBJ2-1; 9 nucleotides agree with TRBD1. The trim removed 1 base at V and 8 bases at J, leaving 9 bases unmatched. The CDR3 is 16 residues long. CDR1 is MNHEY, CDR2 SVGAGI, per germline. The CDR3 protein is CASSYWGQGFIDEQFF. In nucleotides, the CDR3 is TGTGCCAGCAGTTACTGGGGACAGGGTTTCATAGATGAGCAGTTCTTC.

The V and J genes are TRBV7-3 and TRBJ2-3; D gene ambiguous. V lost 3 bases and J lost 3, with 13 bases in between. Germline CDR1 is SGHTA and CDR2 is FQGTGA. The CDR3 is 15 amino acids. CDR3 residues: CASSLDPLRTDTQYF. The CDR3 nucleotides read TGTGCCAGCAGCTTGGACCCACTGAGAACAGATACGCAGTATTTT.

The V gene is TRBV27, the J gene TRBJ1-5; TRBD1 matches 7 bases. The CDR3 has 14 amino acids. The V segment lost 8 bases and the J segment 7 bases; nucleotides outside the gene matches: 11. The germline V gene encodes CDR1 MNHEY and CDR2 SMNVEV (reference sequence). The CDR3 coding sequence is TGTGCCAGCTCCCACAGGGGTCCTAGGCAGCCCCAGCATTTT. Translating gives CASSHRGPRQPQHF.